Below, 4 T cell receptor beta chains from the same sample are listed, as sequenced in a study of CD4+ T cells in melanoma. Assay used: immunoSEQ multiplex PCR; TCRdb lists only in-frame clones, some missing. The repertoire has more than 10,000 clones, under 65% of them found once; the top ten carry about 13%. The sequencing input was cells from a culture (not recorded whether cultured in vitro). The receptors shown here come from a human donor with melanoma.

The chain uses TRBV6-1 and TRBJ1-5; perhaps TRBD1 as D (6 bases). The CDR3 has 14 amino acids. From germline, CDR1 is MNHNS and CDR2 SASEGT. V lost 3 bases, J lost 4 bases, and 10 bases lay in between. DNA of the CDR3: TGTGCCAGCAGTGACGGGACACCAAATCAGCCCCAGCATTTT. It encodes CASSDGTPNQPQHF.

This clone was recorded once. V gene TRBV30 combines with J gene TRBJ1-1, with unresolved D. This CDR3 has 13 residues. Germline V CDR1 and CDR2: GTSNPN, SVGIG (reference sequence). The V end lost 4 bases, the J end lost 0 bases, and 9 bases lay between the germline ends. The chain's CDR3 is CAWKRRLNTEAFF. The CDR3 DNA sequence: TGTGCCTGGAAACGGAGGCTGAACACTGAAGCTTTCTTT.

The chain combines TRBV4-2 with TRBJ1-1; perhaps TRBD1 as D (5 bases). This CDR3 spans 15 amino acids. The germline CDR1 and CDR2 sequences are LGHNA and YNFKEQ. Trimming cost V 4 bases and J 1 base, with 13 bases left between them. The CDR3 nucleotides are TGTGCCAGCAGCCCACTGTCGAGGGGGAACACTGAAGCTTTCTTT. It specifies CASSPLSRGNTEAFF.

V gene TRBV5-1 combines with J gene TRBJ2-1; 13 bases align to TRBD2. The CDR3 consists of 15 residues. After removal of 4 bases from V and 5 bases from J, the junction contained 3 bases not matched to a gene. Germline V gives CDR1 SGHRS, CDR2 YFSETQ. The CDR3 sequence is CASSRGTSGDNEQFF. The CDR3 region has the DNA TGCGCCAGCAGCCGTGGGACTAGCGGGGACAATGAGCAGTTCTTC.